This T cell receptor (beta chain) came from a study of blood T cell repertoires in COVID-19. The assay was immunoSEQ multiplex PCR, and TCRdb's table has in-frame clones only and misses some. The sample lists some 200,000 clones, more than 80% occurring once. Germline V CDR1 and CDR2: SQVTM, ANQGSEA. Trimming took off 3 bases at V and 3 bases at J, with 8 bases between the two ends. The CDR3 covers 12 residues. The sequence was obtained from a woman of 80 years or more with COVID-19, enrolled during active disease. This chain connects TRBV29-1 to TRBJ2-5, with D hard to call. The sample taken for sequencing was peripheral blood. The CDR3 here is CSVDYREETQYF. DNA of the CDR3: TGCAGCGTTGATTACAGAGAAGAGACCCAGTACTTC.